These 32 T cell receptor beta chains came from one sample sequenced in a study of T cell repertoires in cytomegalovirus infection. A single record per CDR3 protein comes from TCRdb applying MiXCR to the reads. Counted here are about a million distinct CDR3 sequences, 31% occurring once; the ten biggest clones make up 13%. Antigens of these TCRs are unknown. The source material was cultured CD8+ T cells from PBMCs, sampled from culture after CMV antigen stimulation. All receptors come from a human donor in good health (CMV status not recorded). Some clones in this sample may be carry-over from other donors' samples.

The chain carries TRBV6-1 and TRBJ1-2; D is unresolved. The CDR3 is 15 amino acids. In germline, CDR1 is MNHNS, CDR2 SASEGT. Trimming shortened V by 1 base and J by 5 bases, and 14 bases separated the two germline ends. The CDR3 bases are TGTGCCAGCAGTGAAGAGGGCTGGGTTCGGTATGGCTACACCTTC. This encodes CASSEEGWVRYGYTF.

CDR3 protein: CSVEPDHPSYEQYF. The CDR3 nucleotides are TGCAGCGTTGAACCCGACCACCCTTCCTACGAGCAGTACTTC. The genes are TRBV29-1 and TRBJ2-7; D is ambiguous. This CDR3 is 14 amino acids long. Germline V gives CDR1 SQVTM, CDR2 ANQGSEA. Trimming left V 2 bases short and J 1 base short, with 12 bases between.

The chain links TRBV2 to TRBJ2-1, with D possibly being TRBD1 or TRBD2 (5 bases each). CDR3 length: 13 residues. The germline CDR1 and CDR2 sequences are SNHLY and FYNNEI. V was trimmed by 8 bases and J by 3 bases, leaving 11 bases between them. The CDR3 region is CASGDGIYNEQFF. The CDR3 coding sequence is TGTGCCAGCGGGGACGGTATCTACAATGAGCAGTTCTTC.

This chain joins TRBV4-1 and TRBJ1-2; D is undetermined. Trimming removed 8 bases from V and 3 bases from J, with 16 bases in between. In germline, CDR1 is MGHRA, CDR2 YSYEKL. The CDR3 runs 14 residues. CDR3 residues: CASYDNERYYGYTF. CDR3 in DNA: TGCGCCAGCTACGACAACGAAAGGTACTATGGCTACACCTTC.

V gene TRBV6-2 or TRBV6-3 combines with J gene TRBJ2-1; 7 bases agree with TRBD1. V dropped 2 bases and J dropped 2; count of bases not matched to a gene: 6. The V gene's germline CDR1 is MNHEY and CDR2 SVGEGT. The CDR3 extends over 16 amino acids. DNA for the CDR3: TGTGCCAGCAGTTACGGGTCTCAGGGGGCCTACAATGAGCAGTTCTTC. This gives the protein CASSYGSQGAYNEQFF.

A few counts support this clonotype. V and J are TRBV3-1 and TRBJ2-2; TRBD1 is a possible D gene (6 bases). Germline CDR1 LGHDT, CDR2 YNNKEL (reference sequence). V was cut by 1 base and J by 2 bases, with 11 bases left in between. The CDR3 spans 16 residues. The CDR3 reads CASSQVSGHNTGELFF. The CDR3 DNA reads TGTGCCAGCAGCCAAGTCTCGGGACACAACACCGGGGAGCTGTTTTTT.

The sample holds a few counts of this clonotype. This chain links TRBV19 with TRBJ2-1; TRBD1 aligns across 7 bases. This CDR3 has 15 amino acids. CDR1 is LNHDA and CDR2 is SQIVND in the germline V gene (reference sequence). V dropped 5 bases and J dropped 0; count of bases not matched to a gene: 4. CDR3 loop: CASSPHRGSYNEQFF. CDR3 nucleotides: TGTGCCAGTAGTCCCCACAGGGGCTCCTACAATGAGCAGTTCTTC.

Only a few counts were recorded for this clonotype. J is TRBJ2-5 and V is TRBV18; no clear D gene. V was trimmed by 0 bases and J by 1 base, leaving 6 bases between them. Germline V CDR1 and CDR2: KGHSH, LQKENI. The CDR3 contains 14 residues. The CDR3 nucleotides read TGTGCCAGCTCACCACCACAGACCCAAGAGACCCAGTACTTC. Translation gives CASSPPQTQETQYF.

The V gene is TRBV5-3, the J gene TRBJ1-2; the D is unclear. TRBV5-3 is designated an ORF whose function remains uncertain. CDR3 length equals 13 residues. V lost 8 bases, J lost 2 bases, and 13 bases lay in between. The CDR3 loop is CASTPSKNYGYTF. CDR3 sequence (DNA): TGTGCCAGCACCCCCAGTAAGAACTATGGCTACACCTTC.

This clonotype was detected a few times. The chain links TRBV6-1 to TRBJ1-4; 7 bases align to TRBD1. V lost 10 bases and J lost 5; bases outside the gene matches: 16. The CDR3 has 16 residues. Germline V gives CDR1 MNHNS, CDR2 SASEGT. The CDR3: CATRGLQGKLNEKLFF. The CDR3 nucleotides read TGTGCCACACGGGGCTTACAGGGGAAGTTAAATGAAAAACTGTTTTTT.

The V and J genes are TRBV12-3 or TRBV12-4 and TRBJ1-1; D not certain. This CDR3 region has 15 residues. V lost 6 bases and J lost 1, with 15 bases in between. CDR3 in amino acids: CASSPGGQSNTEAFF. CDR3 sequence (DNA): TGTGCCAGCAGCCCAGGAGGTCAGTCGAACACTGAAGCTTTCTTT.

The chain joins TRBV6-2 or TRBV6-3 to TRBJ1-5; D possibly corresponds to TRBD1 (6 bases). From germline, CDR1 is MNHEY and CDR2 SVGEGT. The CDR3 contains 16 residues. Trimming took off 3 bases at V and 4 bases at J, with 16 bases between the two ends. The CDR3 coding sequence is TGTGCCAGCAGTTATGGTCAGGGGCGCGGAAATCAGCCCCAGCATTTT. Its protein product is CASSYGQGRGNQPQHF.

This clonotype has at least ten counts. This sequence joins TRBV11-2 and TRBJ2-5, with 10 nucleotides matching TRBD2. J gave up 5 bases and V 5 bases, and 11 bases lay outside the gene matches. CDR1 SGHAT and CDR2 FQNNGV come from the germline V gene. This CDR3 has 16 residues. CDR3 bases: TGTGCCAGCAGCGCCCCCGGGACTAGCGTCTTCGAGACCCAGTACTTC. As protein: CASSAPGTSVFETQYF.

This clonotype has at least ten counts. The gene calls are TRBV6-1 and TRBJ2-1; perhaps TRBD2 as D (6 bases). Germline V gene sequence: CDR1 MNHNS, CDR2 SASEGT. The V end lost 8 bases, the J end lost 5 bases, and 31 bases lay between the germline ends. There are 19 residues in the CDR3. This CDR3 is CASGVWGVLEGIFDNEQFF. The CDR3 nucleotides are TGTGCCAGCGGAGTTTGGGGGGTGTTGGAGGGGATATTCGACAATGAGCAGTTCTTC.

At least ten counts were recorded for this clonotype. The chain joins TRBV7-2 to TRBJ2-1, with 9 nucleotides matching TRBD1. V was pared by 6 bases and J by 6 bases, with 0 bases of the junction left unmatched. The CDR3 contains 12 residues. In germline, CDR1 is SGHTA, CDR2 FQGNSA. The CDR3 nucleotides are TGTGCCAGCAGGGACAGGGGCAATGAGCAGTTCTTC. Translating gives CASRDRGNEQFF.

This clonotype showed up just a few times. The chain is built from TRBV10-3 and TRBJ2-1, with 10 bases aligning to TRBD1. J gave up 5 bases and V 2 bases, and 3 bases lay outside the gene matches. Germline lookup yields CDR1 ENHRY and CDR2 SYGVKD. The CDR3 consists of 15 residues. CDR3 region: CAISEPGTGDNEQFF. The CDR3 DNA reads TGTGCCATCAGTGAGCCGGGGACAGGGGACAATGAGCAGTTCTTC.

The chain combines TRBV7-8 with TRBJ2-7, with 12 nucleotides matching TRBD2. The junction had 9 bases not matched to a gene; V was cut back by 5 bases and J by 4 bases. Germline V CDR1 and CDR2: SGHVS, FQNEAQ. The CDR3 loop spans 16 amino acids. The CDR3 DNA sequence: TGTGCCAGCAGCCAATCTAGCGGGGGGGCCGGGTACGAGCAGTACGTC. Amino acids: CASSQSSGGAGYEQYV.

This clonotype was counted once. The rearrangement links TRBV27 to TRBJ2-7; D remains ambiguous. Trimming cost V 6 bases and J 6 bases, with 15 bases left between them. This CDR3 comprises 13 residues. Germline assignment: CDR1 MNHEY and CDR2 SMNVEV (reference sequence). CDR3 protein: CASSHPPLGEQYV. The CDR3 bases are TGTGCCAGCAGCCACCCACCCCTAGGCGAGCAGTACGTC.

The genes are TRBV7-6 and TRBJ2-2; TRBD1 matches at 9 bases. V gave up 5 bases and J gave up 4 bases; unmatched junction bases: 5. Germline V gene data show CDR1 as SGHVS and CDR2 as FNYEAQ. This CDR3 is 15 amino acids long. The CDR3 is CASSPTGGRTGELFF. The CDR3 coding sequence is TGTGCCAGCAGCCCCACAGGGGGCCGCACCGGGGAGCTGTTTTTT.

V gene TRBV11-2 combines with J gene TRBJ2-2; 8 nucleotides line up with TRBD1. The CDR3 contains 18 residues. After removal of 4 bases from V and 4 bases from J, the junction contained 14 bases not matched to a gene. CDR1 is SGHAT, CDR2 FQNNGV, per germline. Here the CDR3 DNA reads TGTGCCAGCAGCTCGAAGGGGACAGGCAGGGGGTCCACCGGGGAGCTGTTTTTT. Its translation: CASSSKGTGRGSTGELFF. The full variable domain, its missing parts supplied by reference TRBV11-2 and TRBJ2-2, is EAGVAQSPRYKIIEKRQSVAFWCNPISGHATLYWYQQILGQGPKLLIQFQNNGVVDDSQLPKDRFSAERLKGVDSTLKIQPAKLEDSAVYLCASSSKGTGRGSTGELFFGEGSRLTVL.

In its sample, this clonotype was seen a few times. This chain joins TRBV13 and TRBJ2-2; TRBD1 matches 7 bases. The length of the CDR3 is 17 residues. Germline assignment: CDR1 PRHDT and CDR2 FYEKMQ (reference sequence). V shed 4 bases and J 2 bases; nucleotides not matched to a gene: 10. The CDR3 protein is CASSSPPGQTNTGELFF. Written as DNA, the CDR3 is TGTGCCAGCAGCTCACCTCCGGGACAGACAAACACCGGGGAGCTGTTTTTT.

The rearrangement uses TRBV12-5 and TRBJ1-5; D gene unclear. The CDR3 runs to 14 residues. Germline CDR1 and CDR2: LGHNT and FRNRAP. The V end was cut by 5 bases, the J end by 0 bases, with 8 bases between. CDR3 region: CASGAEYSNQPQHF. CDR3 coding DNA: TGTGCTAGTGGTGCCGAGTATAGCAATCAGCCCCAGCATTTT.

The rearrangement links TRBV5-4 to TRBJ2-7; 10 bases line up with TRBD1. V was pared by 3 bases and J by 4 bases, with 7 bases of the junction left unmatched. Germline V gene lookup returns CDR1 SGHNT and CDR2 YYREEE (reference sequence). CDR3 size: 15 residues. The CDR3 loop is CASSCPGTGEYEQYV. CDR3 in DNA: TGTGCCAGCAGCTGTCCCGGGACAGGGGAGTACGAGCAGTACGTC.

The chain employs TRBV4-1 and TRBJ1-2; tentative D call: TRBD1 (5 bases). The V and J ends lost 3 bases and 4 bases respectively, with 12 bases between them. Germline V gives CDR1 MGHRA, CDR2 YSYEKL. The CDR3 runs to 14 residues. The CDR3 bases are TGCGCCAGCAGCCAGATCGGGACGGTCTATGGCTACACCTTC. Translating gives CASSQIGTVYGYTF.

CDR3 bases: TGCGCCAGCAGCTCGGGACTAGCGGGGGAAGAGACCCAGTACTTC. Translation gives CASSSGLAGEETQYF. J is TRBJ2-5 and V is TRBV5-1; 14 bases agree with TRBD2. CDR3 size: 15 residues. The germline V gene encodes CDR1 SGHRS and CDR2 YFSETQ. Germline trimming cut 3 bases from V and 3 bases from J; bases unmatched to any gene: 1. Variable domain in full (rest from reference TRBV5-1 and TRBJ2-5): KAGVTQTPRYLIKTRGQQVTLSCSPISGHRSVSWYQQTPGQGLQFLFEYFSETQRNKGNFPGRFSGRQFSNSRSEMNVSTLELGDSALYLCASSSGLAGEETQYFGPGTRLLVL.

About this clonotype: A read error is possible here, since a much larger clone lies one base away. V is TRBV6-1 and J is TRBJ2-7, with D possibly being TRBD2 (6 bases). The CDR3 sequence is 14 residues long. Per germline, CDR1 MNHNS and CDR2 SASEGT. CDR3 protein: CANSEGGTGYEQYF. As DNA, the CDR3 is TGTGCCAACAGTGAAGGAGGGACGGGCTACGAGCAGTACTTC.

The chain has TRBV10-3 and TRBJ2-7; D is uncertain. From germline, CDR1 is ENHRY and CDR2 SYGVKD. The CDR3 spans 13 residues. The V end lost 6 bases, the J end lost 6 bases, and 15 bases lay between the germline ends. The CDR3 loop reads CAIRTQSTGEQYF. CDR3 bases: TGTGCCATCAGAACACAATCCACGGGCGAGCAGTACTTC.

The table lists this clonotype with many counts. V is TRBV7-8 and J is TRBJ2-2, with 9 nucleotides matching TRBD2. Germline trimming cut 6 bases from V and 1 base from J; bases unmatched to any gene: 3. Germline CDR1 SGHVS, CDR2 FQNEAQ. This CDR3 comprises 15 residues. This CDR3 reads CASRLSGGNTGELFF. The CDR3, as DNA: TGTGCCAGCAGACTTAGCGGGGGGAACACCGGGGAGCTGTTTTTT.

The chain joins TRBV4-1 to TRBJ1-4; 8 bases map to TRBD1. The CDR3 contains 16 residues. Losses at the gene ends were 0 bases for V and 8 bases for J; bases not matched to a gene: 8. Germline V gene lookup returns CDR1 MGHRA and CDR2 YSYEKL. CDR3 sequence reads: CASSQDRGQGVEKLFF. Written as DNA, the CDR3 is TGCGCCAGCAGCCAAGATCGCGGACAGGGCGTAGAAAAACTGTTTTTT.

This clonotype was seen once. The chain joins TRBV19 to TRBJ1-6, with D maybe TRBD1 (6 bases). V was shortened by 7 bases and J by 6 bases, with 10 bases between the two germline ends. The germline CDR1 and CDR2 sequences are LNHDA and SQIVND (reference sequence). The CDR3 covers 13 residues. The CDR3, as DNA: TGTGCCAGTAAAGGGGGGGGTAATTCACCCCTCCACTTT. Its protein product is CASKGGGNSPLHF.

This clonotype was seen more than once but under ten times. This chain connects TRBV12-3 or TRBV12-4 to TRBJ2-2; the match to TRBD1 covers 7 bases. Trimming at V came to 7 bases and at J to 7 bases, leaving 15 bases not matched to a gene. There are 16 residues in the CDR3. The CDR3 spells CASTLQTGYKVGELFF. The CDR3 DNA reads TGTGCCAGCACCCTCCAGACAGGGTATAAGGTCGGGGAGCTGTTTTTT.

There are a few counts of this clonotype. The chain joins TRBV10-3 to TRBJ2-1, with TRBD2 identical over 8 bases. This CDR3 contains 16 residues. V shed 3 bases and J 5 bases; nucleotides not matched to a gene: 9. Germline V lookup: CDR1 ENHRY, CDR2 SYGVKD. CDR3 sequence (DNA): TGTGCCATCAGTGAAATACCGGGGGGGCCGGACAATGAGCAGTTCTTC. Translating it yields CAISEIPGGPDNEQFF.